This T cell receptor (beta chain) is drawn from a study of cytomegalovirus exposure and HLA in healthy donors. Germline V CDR1 and CDR2: SGHTA, FQGNSA. The CDR3 covers 14 residues. Every donor was a healthy person donating bone marrow. It was with 60 Vbeta and 13 Jbeta primers that the PCR ran. Produced via immunoSEQ multiplex PCR; TCRdb's table is partial and in-frame only. The sample has fewer than 150,000 clones, around 76% seen once. Notes on this clone: Relative to the germline gene, one junction end is altered; a read error may explain this.

The receptor's source is a man in his sixties in good health and CMV-seropositive. The genes are TRBV7-2 and TRBJ2-5, with D tentatively TRBD1 (5 bases). The sequenced sample was PBMCs. DNA for the CDR3: TGTGCCGGCAGCCGACGGTGGGGCCCAGAGACCCAGTACTTC. The encoded protein is CAGSRRWGPETQYF.